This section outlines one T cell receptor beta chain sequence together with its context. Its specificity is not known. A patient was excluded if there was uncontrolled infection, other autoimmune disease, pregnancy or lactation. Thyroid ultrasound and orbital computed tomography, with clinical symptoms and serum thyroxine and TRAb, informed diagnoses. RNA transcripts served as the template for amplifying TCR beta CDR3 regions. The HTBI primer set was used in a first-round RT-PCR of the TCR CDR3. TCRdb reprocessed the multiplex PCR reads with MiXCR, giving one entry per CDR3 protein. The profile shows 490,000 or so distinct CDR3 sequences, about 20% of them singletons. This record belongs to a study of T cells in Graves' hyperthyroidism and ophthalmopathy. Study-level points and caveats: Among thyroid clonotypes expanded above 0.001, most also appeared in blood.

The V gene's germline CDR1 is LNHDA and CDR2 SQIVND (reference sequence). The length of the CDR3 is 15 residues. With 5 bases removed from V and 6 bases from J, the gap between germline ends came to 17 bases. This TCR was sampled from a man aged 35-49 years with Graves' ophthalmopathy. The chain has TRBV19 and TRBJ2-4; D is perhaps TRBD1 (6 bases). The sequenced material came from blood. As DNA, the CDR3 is TGTGCCAGTAGTTTATACAGGGATGGCGGAAACATTCAGTACTTC. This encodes CASSLYRDGGNIQYF.